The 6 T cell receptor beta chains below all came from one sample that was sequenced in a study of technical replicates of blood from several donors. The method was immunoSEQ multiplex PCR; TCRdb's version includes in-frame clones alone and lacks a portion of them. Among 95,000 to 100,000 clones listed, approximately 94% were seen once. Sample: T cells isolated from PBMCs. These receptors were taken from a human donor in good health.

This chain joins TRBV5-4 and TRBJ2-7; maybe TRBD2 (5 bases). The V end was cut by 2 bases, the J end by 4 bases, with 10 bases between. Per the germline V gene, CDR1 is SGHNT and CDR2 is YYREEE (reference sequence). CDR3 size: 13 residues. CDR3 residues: CASSFQEGYEQYF. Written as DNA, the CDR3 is TGTGCCAGCAGCTTTCAAGAGGGTTACGAGCAGTACTTC.

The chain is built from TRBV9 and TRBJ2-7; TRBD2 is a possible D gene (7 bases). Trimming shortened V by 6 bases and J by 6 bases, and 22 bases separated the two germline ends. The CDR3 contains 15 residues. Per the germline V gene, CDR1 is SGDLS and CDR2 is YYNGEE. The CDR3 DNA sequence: TGTGCCAGCACCCCTGATGCGGGGGCAATCCGCGAGCAGTACTTC. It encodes CASTPDAGAIREQYF. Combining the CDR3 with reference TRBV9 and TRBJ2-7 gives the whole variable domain DSGVTQTPKHLITATGQRVTLRCSPRSGDLSVYWYQQSLDQGLQFLIQYYNGEERAKGNILERFSAQQFPDLHSELNLSSLELGDSALYFCASTPDAGAIREQYFGPGTRLTVT.

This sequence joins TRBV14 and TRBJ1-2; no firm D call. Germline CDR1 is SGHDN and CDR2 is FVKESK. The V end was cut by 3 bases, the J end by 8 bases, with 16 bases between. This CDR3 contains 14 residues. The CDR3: CASSQGSAAGGYTF. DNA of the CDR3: TGTGCCAGCAGCCAGGGTAGCGCCGCGGGAGGCTACACCTTC.

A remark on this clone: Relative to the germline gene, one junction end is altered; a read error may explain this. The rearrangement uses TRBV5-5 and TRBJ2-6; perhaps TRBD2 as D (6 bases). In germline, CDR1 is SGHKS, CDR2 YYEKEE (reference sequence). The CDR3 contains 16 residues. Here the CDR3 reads CASSLWRGPGANVLTF. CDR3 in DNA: TGTGCCAGCAGCTTGTGGCGGGGCCCTGGAGCCAACGTCCTGACTTTC.

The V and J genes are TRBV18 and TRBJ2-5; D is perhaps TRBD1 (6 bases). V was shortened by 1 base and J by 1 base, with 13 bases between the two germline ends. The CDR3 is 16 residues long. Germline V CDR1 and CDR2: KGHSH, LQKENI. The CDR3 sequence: CASSPRDRTLQETQYF. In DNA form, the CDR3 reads TGTGCCAGCTCACCACGCGACAGGACCCTCCAAGAGACCCAGTACTTC.

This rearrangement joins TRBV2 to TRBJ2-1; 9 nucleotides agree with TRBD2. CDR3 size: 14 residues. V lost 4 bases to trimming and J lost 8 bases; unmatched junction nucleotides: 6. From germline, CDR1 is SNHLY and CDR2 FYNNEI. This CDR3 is CASSVSGGTDEQFF. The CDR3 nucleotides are TGTGCCAGCAGTGTTAGCGGGGGTACGGATGAGCAGTTCTTC. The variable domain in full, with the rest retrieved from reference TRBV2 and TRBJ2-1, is EPEVTQTPSHQVTQMGQEVILRCVPISNHLYFYWYRQILGQKVEFLVSFYNNEISEKSEIFDDQFSVERPDGSNFTLKIRSTKLEDSAMYFCASSVSGGTDEQFFGPGTRLTVL.